The 15 T cell receptor beta chains presented below share a single source sample, sequenced in a study of T-cell memory formation after mild COVID-19. TCRdb reprocessed the 5' RACE reads via MiXCR and lists one record per CDR3 protein. Here the sample spans tens of thousands of distinct CDR3 sequences, under 7.5% being singletons. The sample consisted of PBMCs or a T cell subset sorted from them (not recorded which). These receptors were obtained from a man in his late teens or twenties who had mild COVID-19 (a few samples of this study predate the infection). Cell type and time point are not known.

This clonotype has ten or more counts. J is TRBJ2-5 and V is TRBV6-5; D unclear. Trimming removed 4 bases from V and 5 bases from J, with 17 bases in between. The CDR3 consists of 15 residues. Germline V gives CDR1 MNHEY, CDR2 SVGAGI. The CDR3 DNA is TGTGCCAGCAGTTCCCAATGGTCTTCGGCGGAGACCCAGTACTTC. Translated: CASSSQWSSAETQYF.

There are a few counts of this clonotype. V and J are TRBV7-6 and TRBJ1-2; 11 nucleotides align to TRBD1. V shed 5 bases and J 11 bases; nucleotides not matched to a gene: 10. CDR3 length: 14 amino acids. The germline CDR1 and CDR2 sequences are SGHVS and FNYEAQ. The chain's CDR3 is CASSLLAGQGVYTF. CDR3 DNA sequence: TGTGCCAGCAGCCTACTTGCGGGACAGGGGGTTTACACCTTC.

The V and J genes are TRBV7-2 and TRBJ1-2; 7 nucleotides agree with TRBD1. The CDR3 has 14 residues. Germline CDR1 and CDR2: SGHTA and FQGNSA. The trim removed 5 bases at V and 4 bases at J, leaving 7 bases unmatched. The CDR3 nucleotides are TGTGCCAGCAGCCTGGGGGGGACAGTCTATGGCTACACCTTC. Its protein product is CASSLGGTVYGYTF.

The chain recombines TRBV7-2 with TRBJ2-5, with 11 positions matching TRBD2. Trimming took 5 bases from V and 6 from J; bases not matched to a gene: 5. Germline V gene sequence: CDR1 SGHTA, CDR2 FQGNSA. This CDR3 contains 14 residues. The CDR3 loop reads CASSPTSGGQTQYF. CDR3 coding DNA: TGTGCCAGCAGCCCTACTAGCGGGGGACAGACCCAGTACTTC.

V usage is TRBV5-1 and J usage is TRBJ2-3; 13 positions match TRBD2. Germline values: CDR1 SGHRS, CDR2 YFSETQ. V dropped 1 base and J dropped 0; count of bases not matched to a gene: 5. This CDR3 region has 18 residues. DNA for the CDR3: TGCGCCAGCAGCTTGACTAGCGGGGGGGCAACTAGCACAGATACGCAGTATTTT. Amino acids: CASSLTSGGATSTDTQYF.

The genes are TRBV2 and TRBJ1-5; possible D gene TRBD1, 6 bases. The length of the CDR3 is 16 residues. Trimming stripped 7 bases from V and 0 bases from J, with 16 bases between. Germline CDR1 reads SNHLY; CDR2 reads FYNNEI. CDR3 nucleotides: TGTGCCAGCACCGAGGGGGGACTCTATAGCAATCAGCCCCAGCATTTT. Its protein product is CASTEGGLYSNQPQHF.

The J gene is TRBJ2-5, the V gene TRBV12-3 or TRBV12-4, with D uncertain. Trimming removed 5 bases from V and 3 bases from J, with 7 bases in between. The CDR3 runs 12 residues. The CDR3 sequence: CASSLLKETQYF. The CDR3 region has the DNA TGTGCCAGCAGTCTATTGAAAGAGACCCAGTACTTC.

This clonotype was detected a few times. The V and J genes are TRBV11-3 and TRBJ2-4, with D possibly matching TRBD1 (5 bases). The germline V gene has CDR1 SGHNT and CDR2 YENEEA. This CDR3 spans 13 amino acids. V lost 1 base, J lost 7 bases, and 8 bases lay in between. DNA of the CDR3: TGTGCCAGCAGCTTAGGGGCAGGGAACATTCAGTACTTC. Its translation is CASSLGAGNIQYF.

The table lists this clonotype with many counts. J is TRBJ2-3 and V is TRBV12-3 or TRBV12-4; D unclear. CDR3 size: 11 residues. V dropped 3 bases and J dropped 5 bases, with 3 bases sitting between them. This CDR3 is CASSFIDTQYF. DNA of the CDR3: TGTGCCAGCAGTTTTATAGATACGCAGTATTTT.

This clonotype was detected only a few times. J is TRBJ2-3 and V is TRBV12-3 or TRBV12-4; 11 bases line up with TRBD2. Trimming at V came to 5 bases and at J to 4 bases, leaving 2 bases not matched to a gene. The CDR3 totals 14 residues. The CDR3 sequence is CASSTSGGADTQYF. The CDR3 nucleotides read TGTGCCAGCAGTACTAGCGGGGGAGCAGATACGCAGTATTTT.

This rearrangement joins TRBV15 to TRBJ2-7, with 9 bases matching TRBD1. The length of the CDR3 is 16 residues. V lost 2 bases and J lost 3; bases outside the gene matches: 8. Germline CDR1 and CDR2: LNHNV and YYDKDF (reference sequence). The CDR3 DNA is TGTGCCACCAGCAGATCGGACAGGGGCAATTACTACGAGCAGTACTTC. Encoded protein: CATSRSDRGNYYEQYF.

The genes are TRBV19 and TRBJ2-1, with D possibly being TRBD2 (5 bases). Per the germline V gene, CDR1 is LNHDA and CDR2 is SQIVND (reference sequence). This CDR3 contains 15 residues. Trimming removed 5 bases at V and 5 bases at J, with 16 bases between. The CDR3 DNA follows: TGTGCCAGTAGTTGGGTTGGGAGAGGGCACAATGAGCAGTTCTTC. Translated: CASSWVGRGHNEQFF.

The rearrangement uses TRBV6-4 and TRBJ2-1, with no clear D. This CDR3 is 12 amino acids long. The V gene's germline CDR1 is MRHNA and CDR2 SNTAGT. The ends were cut back, 6 bases at V and 4 bases at J, with 7 bases in the middle. This chain's CDR3 is CASRGPYNEQFF. DNA for the CDR3: TGTGCCAGCAGAGGACCTTACAATGAGCAGTTCTTC.

This clonotype was recorded many times. The chain employs TRBV4-3 and TRBJ2-2; D not certain. Germline V CDR1 and CDR2: LGHNA, YSLEER. V lost 1 base to trimming and J lost 3 bases, with 9 bases between them. CDR3 length: 15 amino acids. CDR3 nucleotide sequence: TGCGCCAGCAGCCAAGCTCCGACGGACACCGGGGAGCTGTTTTTT. Its protein is CASSQAPTDTGELFF.

This clonotype has at least ten counts. The genes are TRBV12-3 or TRBV12-4 and TRBJ2-4; D is unresolved. The V end was cut by 6 bases, the J end by 5 bases, with 17 bases between. The CDR3 loop spans 15 amino acids. As DNA, the CDR3 is TGTGCCAGCAGCCCCAGAATGGGCCGTGAAAACATTCAGTACTTC. This sequence encodes CASSPRMGRENIQYF.